This T cell receptor (beta chain) was recovered during a study of yellow fever vaccine responses in identical twins. Study-wide findings and caveats: Twins' T cell vaccine responses reportedly looked partly convergent, partly personalized.

TCRdb reprocessed the RT-PCR reads with MiXCR, giving one entry per CDR3 protein. The table lists about 6,000 distinct CDR3 sequences, under 80% of them singletons, with 4% in the top ten. Germline CDR1 and CDR2: SEHNR and FQNEAQ (reference sequence). J lost 7 bases, V lost 4 bases, and 7 bases had no gene match. The length of the CDR3 is 15 residues. Details on this clonotype: Antigen unknown.

The sequence was obtained from a young woman who received the yellow fever vaccine. This material consisted of T cells from blood (PBMCs), unsorted or a sorted subset (not recorded which), taken before or after yellow fever vaccination (not recorded which). This rearrangement joins TRBV7-9 to TRBJ1-6; 7 nucleotides agree with TRBD1. Here the CDR3 reads CASSWGQPVNSPLHF. The CDR3 DNA follows: TGTGCCAGCAGCTGGGGACAGCCGGTGAATTCACCCCTCCACTTT.